These T cell receptor beta chains were read from a single sample in a study of T cells in Graves' hyperthyroidism and ophthalmopathy. TCRdb redid the calling of the multiplex PCR reads with MiXCR, one entry per CDR3 protein. The sample shows over 250,000 distinct CDR3 sequences, approximately 15% of them seen only once. Material: blood. Receptors originate from a woman in her fifties or sixties with Graves' ophthalmopathy. CDR3s include the opening cysteine and the closing phenylalanine or tryptophan. Each record gives: J gene, D gene, V gene, clone size, CDR3 protein, CDR3 DNA. The D gene is left open where the match is weak. A clone size is listed for some rows: how often the clone was seen (once, few, many), or a class if it is expanded.

j_call: TRBJ2-7; d_call: -; v_call: TRBV27; clone_size: -; cdr3_aa: CASSGPDPYEQYF; cdr3_nt: TGTGCCAGCAGTGGACCCGACCCCTACGAGCAGTACTTC
j_call: TRBJ1-1; d_call: TRBD1; v_call: TRBV7-3; clone_size: many; cdr3_aa: CASSRSGGDTEAFF; cdr3_nt: TGTGCCAGCAGCCGATCAGGGGGCGATACTGAAGCTTTCTTT
j_call: TRBJ2-6; d_call: -; v_call: TRBV20-1; clone_size: -; cdr3_aa: CSARLMAGAFSGANVLTF; cdr3_nt: TGCAGTGCTAGGTTAATGGCAGGAGCCTTCTCTGGGGCCAACGTCCTGACTTTC
j_call: TRBJ2-5; d_call: -; v_call: TRBV27; clone_size: many; cdr3_aa: CASSLEGFPQETQYF; cdr3_nt: TGTGCCAGCAGTTTGGAGGGCTTCCCCCAAGAGACCCAGTACTTC
j_call: TRBJ2-4; d_call: -; v_call: TRBV7-2; clone_size: many; cdr3_aa: CASSSSTHLAKNIQYF; cdr3_nt: TGTGCCAGCAGCTCTTCCACTCACTTAGCCAAAAACATTCAGTACTTC
j_call: TRBJ2-1; d_call: -; v_call: TRBV11-1; clone_size: -; cdr3_aa: CASSLRTATEQFF; cdr3_nt: TGTGCCAGCAGCCTCCGGACTGCCACTGAGCAGTTCTTC
j_call: TRBJ1-4; d_call: -; v_call: TRBV25-1; clone_size: -; cdr3_aa: CASSESKGRNEKLFF; cdr3_nt: TGTGCCAGCAGTGAATCTAAGGGCCGCAATGAAAAACTGTTTTTT
j_call: TRBJ2-1; d_call: -; v_call: TRBV6-2/TRBV6-3; clone_size: -; cdr3_aa: CASKWSGSSYNEQFF; cdr3_nt: TGTGCCAGCAAATGGAGCGGAAGCTCCTACAATGAGCAGTTCTTC
j_call: TRBJ2-7; d_call: TRBD1; v_call: TRBV2; clone_size: many; cdr3_aa: CASSVETGVDYEQYF; cdr3_nt: TGTGCCAGCAGTGTGGAGACAGGGGTTGACTACGAGCAGTACTTC
j_call: TRBJ2-2; d_call: TRBD1; v_call: TRBV10-1; clone_size: once; cdr3_aa: CASSPGGADTGELFF; cdr3_nt: TGCGCCAGCAGTCCAGGGGGCGCGGACACCGGGGAGCTGTTTTTT